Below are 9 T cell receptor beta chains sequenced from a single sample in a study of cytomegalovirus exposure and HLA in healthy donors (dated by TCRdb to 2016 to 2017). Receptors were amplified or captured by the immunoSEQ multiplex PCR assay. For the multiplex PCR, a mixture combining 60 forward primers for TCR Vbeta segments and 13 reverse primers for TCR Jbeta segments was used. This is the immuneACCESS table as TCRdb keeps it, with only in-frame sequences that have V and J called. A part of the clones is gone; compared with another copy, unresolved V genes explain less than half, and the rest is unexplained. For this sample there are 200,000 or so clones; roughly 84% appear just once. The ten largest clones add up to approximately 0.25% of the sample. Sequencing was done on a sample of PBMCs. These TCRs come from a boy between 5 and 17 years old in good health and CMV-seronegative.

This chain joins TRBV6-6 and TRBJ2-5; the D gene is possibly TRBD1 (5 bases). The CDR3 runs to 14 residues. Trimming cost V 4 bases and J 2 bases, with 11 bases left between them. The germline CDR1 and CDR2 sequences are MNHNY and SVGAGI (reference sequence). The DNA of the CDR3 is TGTGCCAGCAGTTCCAGACAGAATCAAGAGACCCAGTACTTC. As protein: CASSSRQNQETQYF.

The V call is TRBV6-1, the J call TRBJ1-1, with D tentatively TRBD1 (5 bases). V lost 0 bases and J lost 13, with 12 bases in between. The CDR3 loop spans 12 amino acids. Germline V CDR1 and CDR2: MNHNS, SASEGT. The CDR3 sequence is CASSEARQFDFF. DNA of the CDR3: TGTGCCAGCAGTGAAGCGCGACAGTTCGATTTCTTT.

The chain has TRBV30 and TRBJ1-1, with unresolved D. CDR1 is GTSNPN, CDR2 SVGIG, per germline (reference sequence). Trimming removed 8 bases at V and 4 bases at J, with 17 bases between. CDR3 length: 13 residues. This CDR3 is CAVTRVVGTEAFF. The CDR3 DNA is TGTGCCGTGACTAGGGTAGTTGGCACTGAAGCTTTCTTT.

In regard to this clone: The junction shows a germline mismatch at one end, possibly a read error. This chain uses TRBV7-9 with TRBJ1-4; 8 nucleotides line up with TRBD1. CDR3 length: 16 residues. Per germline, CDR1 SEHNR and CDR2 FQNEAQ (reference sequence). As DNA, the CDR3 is TGTTCCAGCAGCTTAGGTGACAGGGGAGAGTCTGAAAAACTGTTTTTT. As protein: CSSSLGDRGESEKLFF. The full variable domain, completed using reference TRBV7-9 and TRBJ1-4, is DTGVSQNPRHKITKRGQNVTFRCDPISEHNRLYWYRQTLGQGPEFLTYFQNEAQLEKSRLLSDRFSAERPKGSFSTLEIQRTEQGDSAMYLCSSSLGDRGESEKLFFGSGTQLSVL.

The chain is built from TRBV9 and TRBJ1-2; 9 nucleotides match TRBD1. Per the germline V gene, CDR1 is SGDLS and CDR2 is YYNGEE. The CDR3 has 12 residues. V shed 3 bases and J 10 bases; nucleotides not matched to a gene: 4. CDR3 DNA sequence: TGTGCCAGCAGCGGGGACAGGGTGTTCTACACCTTC. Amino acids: CASSGDRVFYTF.

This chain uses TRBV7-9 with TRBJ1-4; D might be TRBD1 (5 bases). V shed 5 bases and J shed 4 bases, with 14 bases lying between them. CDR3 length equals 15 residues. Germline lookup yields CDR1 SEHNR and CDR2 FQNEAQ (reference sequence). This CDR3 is CASSRASQVNEKLFF. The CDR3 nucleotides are TGTGCCAGCAGCCGAGCCTCACAGGTTAATGAAAAACTGTTTTTT.

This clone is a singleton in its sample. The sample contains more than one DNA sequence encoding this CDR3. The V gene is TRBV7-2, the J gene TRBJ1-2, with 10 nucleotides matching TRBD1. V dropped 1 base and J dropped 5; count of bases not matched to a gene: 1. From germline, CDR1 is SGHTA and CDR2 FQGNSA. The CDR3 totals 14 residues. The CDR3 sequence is CASSLGDRGYGYTF. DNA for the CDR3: TGTGCCAGCAGCTTAGGGGACAGGGGTTATGGCTACACCTTC.

The CDR3 bases are TGTGCCAGCAGCGAAAAGACGGGCAGGGCAAAAGATACGCAGTATTTT. This gives the protein CASSEKTGRAKDTQYF. The chain recombines TRBV9 with TRBJ2-3, with D possibly TRBD1 on 5 matching bases. V shed 3 bases and J shed 5 bases, with 19 bases lying between them. This CDR3 contains 16 residues. The germline V gene encodes CDR1 SGDLS and CDR2 YYNGEE.

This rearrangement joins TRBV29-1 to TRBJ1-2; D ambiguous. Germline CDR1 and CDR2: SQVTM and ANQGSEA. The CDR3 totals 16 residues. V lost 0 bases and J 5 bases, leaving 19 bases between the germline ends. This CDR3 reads CSVEDRRPGELYGYTF. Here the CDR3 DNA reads TGCAGCGTTGAAGATCGACGGCCCGGGGAACTTTATGGCTACACCTTC.